This record concerns one T cell receptor (beta chain) sequence. The antigen remains undetermined. V was pared by 2 bases and J by 2 bases, with 10 bases between. Looked up from germline, CDR1 is MNHEY and CDR2 is SMNVEV (reference sequence). The CDR3 runs 14 residues. These data originate in a study of cytomegalovirus exposure and HLA in healthy donors. It was with 60 Vbeta and 13 Jbeta primers that the PCR ran. The table came from immunoSEQ multiplex PCR; TCRdb's copy has only in-frame clones and leaves some out. The sample includes some 190,000 clones, roughly four fifths of them seen just once. Points from the study as a whole: The authors later found HLA-associated TCR beta chains more clonally expanded than equally common others.

The V call is TRBV27, the J call TRBJ2-7; TRBD2 might be the D (5 bases). Material for sequencing was PBMCs. This TCR was recovered from a man between 18 and 35 years old in good health and CMV-seronegative. The CDR3 nucleotides are TGTGCCAGCAGTTTAAGAGAGGGCCCCTACGAGCAGTACTTC. It codes for CASSLREGPYEQYF.